These 13 T cell receptor beta chains came from one sample sequenced in a study of monozygotic twins with inflammatory bowel disease. TCRdb reprocessed the 5' RACE reads, keeping one entry per CDR3 protein, no DNA. The sample table sets out 300,000 to 450,000 distinct CDR3 sequences. The sequenced material came from blood. Receptor source: a human donor with ulcerative colitis or Crohn's disease, or a healthy co-twin of an affected twin (not recorded which).

The CDR3 sequence: CASSPRRQGREQYF. This sequence joins TRBV27 and TRBJ2-7; TCRdb designates TRBD1, a call that cannot be tested without DNA. The CDR3 spans 14 residues. Germline V gene sequence: CDR1 MNHEY, CDR2 SMNVEV (reference sequence).

The chain combines TRBV20-1 with TRBJ1-3. Germline CDR1 DFQATT, CDR2 SNEGSKA (reference sequence). The CDR3 runs to 14 residues. The CDR3 spells CSARFGGAGNTIYF.

The gene calls are TRBV27 and TRBJ1-6; without DNA, the TCRdb call of TRBD1 cannot be checked. Germline assignment: CDR1 MNHEY and CDR2 SMNVEV (reference sequence). The CDR3 totals 21 residues. The CDR3 spells CASSKGKPTGGVDSYNSPLHF.

This chain connects TRBV4-1 to TRBJ2-5. The CDR3 length is 14 residues. Germline-derived CDR1 and CDR2 are MGHRA and YSYEKL. CDR3 in amino acids: CASTTTVRMGTQYF.

The rearrangement uses TRBV3-1 and TRBJ2-3. The germline V gene has CDR1 LGHDT and CDR2 YNNKEL (reference sequence). CDR3 length: 14 amino acids. The CDR3: CASSHPLDTDTQYF.

The genes are TRBV29-1 and TRBJ1-5; with no DNA, the TCRdb D assignment of TRBD1 cannot be verified. This CDR3 region has 12 residues. From germline, CDR1 is SQVTM and CDR2 ANQGSEA. The CDR3 sequence is CSVGQPDQPQHF. Full variable domain (remainder filled in from reference TRBV29-1 and TRBJ1-5): SAVISQKPSRDICQRGTSLTIQCQVDSQVTMMFWYRQQPGQSLTLIATANQGSEATYESGFVIDKFPISRPNLTFSTLTVSNMSPEDSSIYLCSVGQPDQPQHFGDGTRLSIL.

The rearrangement joins TRBV11-2 to TRBJ2-1; TCRdb's D call of TRBD2 is untestable without DNA. This CDR3 contains 12 residues. Looked up from germline, CDR1 is SGHAT and CDR2 is FQNNGV. The CDR3 sequence: CASGIAGGGQFF.

V gene TRBV25-1 combines with J gene TRBJ2-4; no DNA is available, so the TRBD1 call from TCRdb remains unchecked. The CDR3 runs to 15 residues. Germline assignment: CDR1 MGHDK and CDR2 SYGVNS. CDR3 in amino acids: CASSEGGTAKNIQYF.

The chain recombines TRBV5-5 with TRBJ1-1; TCRdb lists TRBD1, though no DNA is available to test this call. The CDR3 contains 15 residues. Germline V gene data show CDR1 as SGHKS and CDR2 as YYEKEE (reference sequence). The CDR3 sequence is CASSFPGGMNTEAFF.

The V call is TRBV10-3, the J call TRBJ2-5; TCRdb outputs TRBD1, but without DNA this stays unchecked. This CDR3 spans 14 amino acids. Germline CDR1 ENHRY, CDR2 SYGVKD. CDR3: CAISARGGEETQYF.

This chain uses TRBV20-1 with TRBJ2-3; TCRdb calls TRBD2, which cannot be checked without DNA. The CDR3 is 14 residues long. Per the germline V gene, CDR1 is DFQATT and CDR2 is SNEGSKA (reference sequence). CDR3 residues: CSAPTSGYTDTQYF.

The chain links TRBV5-1 to TRBJ2-3; TCRdb lists TRBD1, though no DNA is available to test this call. The length of the CDR3 is 14 residues. Germline CDR1 reads SGHRS; CDR2 reads YFSETQ. The CDR3 is CASSLGATKTTQYF.

The chain is built from TRBV20-1 and TRBJ2-5. This CDR3 comprises 15 residues. CDR1 is DFQATT and CDR2 is SNEGSKA in the germline V gene (reference sequence). The CDR3 here is CSARDPTDEKETQYF.